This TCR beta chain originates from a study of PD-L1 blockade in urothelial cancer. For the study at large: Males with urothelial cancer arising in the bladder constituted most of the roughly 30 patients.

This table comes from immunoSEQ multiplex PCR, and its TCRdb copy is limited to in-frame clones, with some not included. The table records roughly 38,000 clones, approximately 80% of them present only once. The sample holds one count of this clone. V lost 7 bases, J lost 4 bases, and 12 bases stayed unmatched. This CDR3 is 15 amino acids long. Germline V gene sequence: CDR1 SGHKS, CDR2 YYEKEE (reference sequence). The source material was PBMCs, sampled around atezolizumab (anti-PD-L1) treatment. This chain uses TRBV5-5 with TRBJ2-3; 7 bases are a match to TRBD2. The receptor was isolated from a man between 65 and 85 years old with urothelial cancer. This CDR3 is CASVPGGTTADTQYF. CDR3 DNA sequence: TGTGCCAGCGTTCCTGGCGGGACTACGGCAGATACGCAGTATTTT. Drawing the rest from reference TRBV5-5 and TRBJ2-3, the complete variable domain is DAGVTQSPTHLIKTRGQQVTLRCSPISGHKSVSWYQQVLGQGPQFIFQYYEKEERGRGNFPDRFSARQFPNYSSELNVNALLLGDSALYLCASVPGGTTADTQYFGPGTRLTVL.